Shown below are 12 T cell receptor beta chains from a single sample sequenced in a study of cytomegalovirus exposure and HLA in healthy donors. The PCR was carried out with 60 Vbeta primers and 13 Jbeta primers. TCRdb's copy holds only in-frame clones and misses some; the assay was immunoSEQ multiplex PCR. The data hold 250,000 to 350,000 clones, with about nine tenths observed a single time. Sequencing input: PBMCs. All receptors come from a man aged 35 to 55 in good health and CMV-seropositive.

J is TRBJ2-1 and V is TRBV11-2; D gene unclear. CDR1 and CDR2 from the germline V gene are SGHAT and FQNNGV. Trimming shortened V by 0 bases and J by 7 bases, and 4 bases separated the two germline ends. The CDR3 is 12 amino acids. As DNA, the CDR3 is TGTGCCAGCAGCTTAGATAGTAATGAGCAGTTCTTC. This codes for CASSLDSNEQFF.

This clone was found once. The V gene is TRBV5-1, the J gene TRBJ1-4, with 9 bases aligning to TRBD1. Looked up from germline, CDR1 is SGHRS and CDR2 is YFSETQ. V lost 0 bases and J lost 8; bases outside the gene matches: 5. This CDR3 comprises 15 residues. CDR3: CASSLGTGDDEKLFF. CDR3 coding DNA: TGCGCCAGCAGCTTGGGGACAGGGGACGACGAAAAACTGTTTTTT.

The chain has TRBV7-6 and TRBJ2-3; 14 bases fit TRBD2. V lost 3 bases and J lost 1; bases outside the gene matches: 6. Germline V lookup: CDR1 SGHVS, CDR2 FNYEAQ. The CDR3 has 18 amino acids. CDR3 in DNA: TGTGCCAGCAGCTTCCTGGGACTAGCGGGAGCTCGCACAGATACGCAGTATTTT. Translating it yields CASSFLGLAGARTDTQYF.

The CDR3 protein is CASTPATRKLRFNTEAFF. For the CDR3, the DNA is TGTGCCAGCACCCCCGCGACAAGGAAACTTCGATTCAACACTGAAGCTTTCTTT. V and J are TRBV28 and TRBJ1-1; D unclear. CDR1 MDHEN and CDR2 SYDVKM come from the germline V gene. V was shortened by 7 bases and J by 2 bases, with 26 bases between the two germline ends. The CDR3 sequence is 18 residues long.

CDR3 protein: CASSFRGTSGYNEQFF. The CDR3 nucleotides are TGTGCCAGCAGCTTCCGTGGGACTAGCGGATACAATGAGCAGTTCTTC. The V call is TRBV7-6, the J call TRBJ2-1; TRBD2 aligns across 11 bases. The CDR3 runs to 16 residues. Germline trimming cut 3 bases from V and 4 bases from J; bases unmatched to any gene: 5. Germline CDR1 reads SGHVS; CDR2 reads FNYEAQ.

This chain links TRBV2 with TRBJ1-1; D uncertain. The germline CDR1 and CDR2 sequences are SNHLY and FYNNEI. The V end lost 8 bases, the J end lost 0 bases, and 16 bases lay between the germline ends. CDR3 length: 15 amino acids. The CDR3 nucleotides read TGTGCCAGCCGAGGCGAGAGGGCAATGAACACTGAAGCTTTCTTT. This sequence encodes CASRGERAMNTEAFF.

CDR3 residues: CASSLMATGVGDEQFF. CDR3 nucleotides: TGTGCCAGCAGCTTGATGGCGACAGGGGTTGGAGATGAGCAGTTCTTC. The chain uses TRBV5-4 and TRBJ2-1; 8 nucleotides agree with TRBD1. The CDR3 length is 16 residues. CDR1 and CDR2 (germline): SGHNT, YYREEE (reference sequence). After removal of 1 base from V and 8 bases from J, the junction contained 11 bases not matched to a gene.

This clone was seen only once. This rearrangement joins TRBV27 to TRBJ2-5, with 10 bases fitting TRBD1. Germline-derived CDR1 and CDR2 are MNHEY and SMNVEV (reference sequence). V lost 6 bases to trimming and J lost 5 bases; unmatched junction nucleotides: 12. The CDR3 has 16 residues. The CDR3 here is CASRWGDRGWRETQYF. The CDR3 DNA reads TGTGCCAGCAGATGGGGGGACAGGGGATGGAGGGAGACCCAGTACTTC.

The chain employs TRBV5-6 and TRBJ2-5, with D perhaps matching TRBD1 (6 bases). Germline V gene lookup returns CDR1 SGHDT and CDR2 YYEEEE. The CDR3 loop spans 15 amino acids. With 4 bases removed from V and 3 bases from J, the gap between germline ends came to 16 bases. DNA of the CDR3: TGTGCCAGCAGCCTTCAAAAGGGGGTGGAAGAGACCCAGTACTTC. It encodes CASSLQKGVEETQYF. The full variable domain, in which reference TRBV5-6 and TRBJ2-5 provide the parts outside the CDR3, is DAGVTQSPTHLIKTRGQQVTLRCSPKSGHDTVSWYQQALGQGPQFIFQYYEEEERQRGNFPDRFSGHQFPNYSSELNVNALLLGDSALYLCASSLQKGVEETQYFGPGTRLLVL.

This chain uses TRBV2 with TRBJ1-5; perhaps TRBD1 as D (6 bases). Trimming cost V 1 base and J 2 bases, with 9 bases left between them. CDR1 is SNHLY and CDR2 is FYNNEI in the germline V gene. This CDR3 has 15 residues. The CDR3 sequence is CASSEVSGGNQPQHF. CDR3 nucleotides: TGTGCCAGCAGTGAAGTCTCAGGGGGCAATCAGCCCCAGCATTTT.

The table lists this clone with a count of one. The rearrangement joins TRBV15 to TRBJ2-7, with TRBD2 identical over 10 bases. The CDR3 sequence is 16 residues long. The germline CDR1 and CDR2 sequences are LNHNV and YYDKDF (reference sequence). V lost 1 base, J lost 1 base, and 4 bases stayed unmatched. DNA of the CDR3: TGTGCCACCAGCAGAGGAGCGGGAGGGCCGTCCTACGAGCAGTACTTC. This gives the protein CATSRGAGGPSYEQYF.

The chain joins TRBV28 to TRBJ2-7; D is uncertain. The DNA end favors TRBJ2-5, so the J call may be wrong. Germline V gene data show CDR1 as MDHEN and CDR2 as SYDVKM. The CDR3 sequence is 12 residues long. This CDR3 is CASSLTESTQYF. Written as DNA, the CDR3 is TGTGCCAGCAGTTTAACAGAATCGACCCAGTACTTC.